These 3 T cell receptor beta chains originate from one sample sequenced in a study of vaccination and CD4 T cells after COVID-19. These receptors have no known antigen. Treatment described: approximately 9-day PBMC culture with coronavirus spike peptide pools or control peptides (ViraFEST assay). An Oncomine TCR Beta short-read assay was used to sequence the DNA from cultured CD4+ T cells. TCRdb independently ran MiXCR on the PCR reads; one entry per CDR3 protein. The data hold 20,000 to 25,000 distinct CDR3 sequences, with approximately 32% observed a single time. Sequencing was performed on cultured CD4+ T cells from blood. These receptor sequences come from a human donor with COVID-19.

The table lists this clonotype with a few counts. This chain links TRBV7-9 with TRBJ2-2; either TRBD1 or TRBD2 may fit D (5 bases each). Germline assignment: CDR1 SEHNR and CDR2 FQNEAQ (reference sequence). The CDR3 totals 14 residues. Trimming left V 6 bases short and J 1 base short, with 9 bases between. As DNA, the CDR3 is TGTGCCAGCAGTGGGGGAAAGAACACCGGGGAGCTGTTTTTT. Encoded protein: CASSGGKNTGELFF.

The sample holds a few counts of this clonotype. The CDR3 loop is CASKRSSGGYEQYF. The CDR3 DNA reads TGTGCCAGCAAGCGGTCTAGCGGGGGCTACGAGCAGTACTTC. The chain couples TRBV7-8 to TRBJ2-7; 10 nucleotides match TRBD2. The CDR3 loop spans 14 amino acids. J gave up 3 bases and V 7 bases, and 6 bases lay outside the gene matches. The V gene's germline CDR1 is SGHVS and CDR2 FQNEAQ.

This clonotype was seen a handful of times. V usage is TRBV6-1 and J usage is TRBJ2-1, with 7 bases fitting TRBD2. Germline trimming cut 1 base from V and 7 bases from J; bases unmatched to any gene: 4. Germline values: CDR1 MNHNS, CDR2 SASEGT. The CDR3 length is 14 residues. CDR3 protein: CASSEGTSANEQFF. The CDR3, as DNA: TGTGCCAGCAGTGAAGGCACTAGCGCGAATGAGCAGTTCTTC.